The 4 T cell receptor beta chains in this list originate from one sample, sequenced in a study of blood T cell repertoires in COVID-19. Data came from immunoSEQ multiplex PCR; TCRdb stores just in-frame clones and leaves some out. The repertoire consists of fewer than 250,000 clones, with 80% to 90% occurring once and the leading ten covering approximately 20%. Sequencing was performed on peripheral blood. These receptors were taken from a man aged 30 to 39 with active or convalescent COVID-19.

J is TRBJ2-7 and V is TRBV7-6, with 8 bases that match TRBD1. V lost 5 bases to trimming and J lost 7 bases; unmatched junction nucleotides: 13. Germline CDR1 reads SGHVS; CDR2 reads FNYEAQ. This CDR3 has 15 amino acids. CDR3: CASSPGGQGGGEQYF. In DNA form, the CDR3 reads TGTGCCAGCAGCCCCGGAGGACAGGGAGGTGGAGAGCAGTACTTC.

The CDR3 DNA follows: TGTGCCACCAGGGAGGCCGGAGGCAAAAACATTCAGTACTTC. This sequence encodes CATREAGGKNIQYF. The gene calls are TRBV15 and TRBJ2-4; weak D call: TRBD2 (5 bases). With 6 bases removed from V and 3 bases from J, the gap between germline ends came to 12 bases. Per the germline V gene, CDR1 is LNHNV and CDR2 is YYDKDF (reference sequence). The CDR3 covers 14 residues.

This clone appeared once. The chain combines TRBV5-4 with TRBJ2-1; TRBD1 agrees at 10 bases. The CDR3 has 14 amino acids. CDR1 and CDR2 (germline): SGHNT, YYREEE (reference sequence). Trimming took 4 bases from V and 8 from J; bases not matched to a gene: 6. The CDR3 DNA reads TGTGCCAGCAGCCGAGACAGGGGGCATCATGAGCAGTTCTTC. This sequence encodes CASSRDRGHHEQFF.

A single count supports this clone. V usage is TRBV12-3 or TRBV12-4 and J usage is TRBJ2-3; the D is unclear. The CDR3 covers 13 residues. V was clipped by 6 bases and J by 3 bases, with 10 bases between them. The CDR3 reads CASRPDKTDTQYF. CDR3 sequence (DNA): TGTGCCAGCAGGCCCGACAAGACAGATACGCAGTATTTT.